This T cell receptor (beta chain) stems from a study of OX40 agonist ivuxolimab in advanced cancers. For the study in its entirety: Ivuxolimab, which targeted the costimulatory receptor OX40 (CD134), was an agonistic, fully human IgG2 monoclonal antibody. Partial responses occurred in three dose-escalation patients, of whom one had hepatocellular carcinoma and two had cutaneous melanoma. Intravenous ivuxolimab was administered to patients every 2 weeks at six dose levels: 0.01, 0.1, 0.3, 1.5, 3 and 10 mg/kg. Among the 50 to 55 dose-escalation patients, approximately 20 had hepatocellular carcinoma, 15 or so melanoma, 9 renal cell carcinoma and 9 head and neck cancer. The paper describes the monotherapy dose-escalation part (N of about 52 patients) of the phase I trial of ivuxolimab. Peripheral TCRbeta sequencing aimed to test whether ivuxolimab altered TCR sequence diversity and caused clonal T-cell expansion. In the dose-escalation cohort, 70% to 90% of patients were male, and the mean age was around 65 years with a range of roughly 23 to 79. Prior anti-PD-1, anti-PD-L1 or anti-CTLA-4 therapy was permitted, and roughly two fifths of dose-escalation patients had received checkpoint inhibitors.

V gives up 2 bases and J gives up 7 bases, and the segment between their germline ends measures 10 bases. Taken from cysteine to phenylalanine, the CDR3 has 13 residues. CDR3 DNA is the only sequence kept; it has 39 bases, read in frame from the first base. CDR1 SGHDT and CDR2 YYEEEE are derived from the germline V gene. Paper-wide results and their limitations: After ivuxolimab, CD8+ T cells had more expanded clones than CD4+ T cells on average. Partial responders in the 0.1-3.0 mg/kg groups had among the lowest normalized peripheral clonal expansion, especially among CD8+ T cells. Antigen specificity was not determined for the clonally expanded peripheral T cells. At doses of 0.1 to 3.0 mg/kg, clonal expansion of both CD4+ and CD8+ blood T cells was observed from baseline to week 6. Low levels of normalized T-cell clonal expansion were also shown by some nonresponding patients.

Notes on this clone: Its target antigen remains unknown. No much larger clone exists at a distance of one base, and base qualities are not known.

Genomic DNA was isolated from the sorted cells so that the TCRbeta CDR3 region could be sequenced. The immunoSEQ Assay was used for sequencing of TCRbeta CDR3 regions. TCRdb stores this immuneACCESS table with in-frame sequences only. Part of the clones is absent; in the studies checked, under half of the shortfall reflects unresolved V genes, and no reason is known for the rest. A total of 80,000 or so clones appear in this sample, about 85% of them only once. The ten largest clones capture under 2.5% of the sample. The trial excluded patients who had a history of autoimmune disease or were on systemic immunosuppression. In every dose cohort, peripheral blood was drawn for TCR sequencing at baseline, cycle 4 day 1, and cycle 7 day 1. Samples were obtained from an open-label, multicenter, first-in-human phase I dose-escalation trial of ivuxolimab. Adults with locally advanced or metastatic melanoma, renal cell, hepatocellular, or head and neck squamous cell carcinoma were enrolled in the trial. Before TCR sequencing, CD4+ T cells and CD8+ T cells were sorted from peripheral blood as separate populations.

The sequence is built from TRBV5-6 and TRBJ1-5; TRBD1 could be the D gene, as 6 bases match. The origin of this receptor is an adult with an advanced solid tumor such as melanoma, head and neck, liver or kidney cancer. Sequenced here: CD4+ or CD8+ T cells sorted from blood, sampled in a trial of the OX40 agonist ivuxolimab. The DNA reads TGTGCCAGCAGCTTCAGGGGTCGGCAGCCCCAGCATTTT. Translated, this gives CASSFRGRQPQHF.